The 31 T cell receptor beta chains listed next were all sequenced from one sample in a study of cytomegalovirus exposure and HLA in healthy donors (dated by TCRdb to about 2017). Receptors were amplified or captured by the immunoSEQ multiplex PCR assay. The immuneACCESS repertoire file appears here via TCRdb, limited to in-frame rearrangements. These files lack a portion of the clones; in checked studies, under half of the deficit traces to unresolved V genes, and the cause of the others is not known. The sample table shows about 140,000 clones, and roughly 90% are seen once. The ten largest account for roughly 3% of the sample. The sample was PBMCs. The source of these receptors is a man aged 18 to 30 in good health and CMV-seronegative.

The chain employs TRBV10-3 and TRBJ2-3; 9 nucleotides line up with TRBD2. After removal of 4 bases from V and 4 bases from J, the junction contained 3 bases not matched to a gene. The CDR3 loop spans 14 amino acids. Germline V gives CDR1 ENHRY, CDR2 SYGVKD. CDR3 in amino acids: CAISGLAVSDTQYF. The CDR3 nucleotides read TGTGCCATCAGTGGACTAGCGGTGTCAGATACGCAGTATTTT.

This chain links TRBV9 with TRBJ2-3; no definite D call. This CDR3 spans 14 amino acids. V was shortened by 3 bases and J by 0 bases, with 8 bases between the two germline ends. The germline V gene encodes CDR1 SGDLS and CDR2 YYNGEE. The DNA for the CDR3 is TGTGCCAGCAGCGCGGCAGGCAGCACAGATACGCAGTATTTT. Protein sequence: CASSAAGSTDTQYF.

This clone was recorded only once. The chain carries TRBV18 and TRBJ2-7, with D perhaps TRBD1 (5 bases). Germline V gene sequence: CDR1 KGHSH, CDR2 LQKENI. Deletions cut 3 bases from V and 4 bases from J, with 16 bases between. The length of the CDR3 is 15 residues. Here the CDR3 DNA reads TGTGCCAGCTCACCCCGGACAAGATTTGAGTACGAGCAGTACTTC. Translation gives CASSPRTRFEYEQYF.

The chain joins TRBV5-1 to TRBJ2-7, with a possible D match to TRBD2 (6 bases). V lost 4 bases and J lost 5, with 16 bases in between. There are 14 residues in the CDR3. The germline V gene has CDR1 SGHRS and CDR2 YFSETQ. The CDR3 here is CASSPGLTLDEQYF. The CDR3, as DNA: TGCGCCAGCAGCCCAGGACTAACCCTTGACGAGCAGTACTTC.

This chain joins TRBV11-2 and TRBJ2-7, with TRBD1 as a possible D gene (5 bases). Between the trimmed V and J ends, which lost 0 bases and 0 bases, there was a span of 15 bases. Germline CDR1 and CDR2: SGHAT and FQNNGV. The CDR3 is 17 residues long. The CDR3, as DNA: TGTGCCAGCAGCTTAGAGAGTTTTGGGGCGGCCTCCTACGAGCAGTACTTC. This sequence encodes CASSLESFGAASYEQYF.

The chain joins TRBV10-3 to TRBJ2-7; possibly TRBD1 for D (5 bases). CDR1 is ENHRY, CDR2 SYGVKD, per germline. The ends were cut back, 0 bases at V and 2 bases at J, with 8 bases in the middle. This CDR3 has 14 residues. Here the CDR3 DNA reads TGTGCCATCAGTGAGTCTCACAGGCCCTACGAGCAGTACTTC. Amino acids: CAISESHRPYEQYF.

This chain uses TRBV2 with TRBJ2-7; 9 bases agree with TRBD1. The CDR3 covers 13 residues. The V gene's germline CDR1 is SNHLY and CDR2 FYNNEI. After removal of 4 bases from V and 9 bases from J, the junction contained 7 bases not matched to a gene. The CDR3 DNA sequence: TGTGCCAGCAGTGGGGGACAGGGATCAGGGCAGTACTTC. As protein: CASSGGQGSGQYF.

This sequence joins TRBV5-6 and TRBJ2-5, with D possibly TRBD2 on 7 matching bases. The CDR3 extends over 13 amino acids. The germline V gene encodes CDR1 SGHDT and CDR2 YYEEEE. V was shortened by 4 bases and J by 10 bases, with 17 bases between the two germline ends. For the CDR3, the DNA is TGTGCCAGCAGCAGAGAGGGGGGGAGAATCCAGTACTTC. As protein: CASSREGGRIQYF.

This chain links TRBV5-1 with TRBJ1-4, with D possibly TRBD1 on 6 matching bases. V shed 3 bases and J shed 5 bases, with 8 bases lying between them. Germline lookup yields CDR1 SGHRS and CDR2 YFSETQ. The CDR3 sequence is 13 residues long. The CDR3 is CASSSGQNEKLFF. The DNA of the CDR3 is TGCGCCAGCAGCTCCGGACAGAATGAAAAACTGTTTTTT.

The chain couples TRBV18 to TRBJ2-7; the match to TRBD1 covers 8 bases. J lost 7 bases, V lost 2 bases, and 10 bases had no gene match. Germline assignment: CDR1 KGHSH and CDR2 LQKENI. The CDR3 consists of 15 residues. The CDR3 spells CASSPGAGGPIEQYF. The CDR3 nucleotides are TGTGCCAGCTCACCAGGGGCAGGGGGCCCCATAGAGCAGTACTTC. Full variable domain (outside the CDR3, taken from reference TRBV18 and TRBJ2-7): NAGVMQNPRHLVRRRGQEARLRCSPMKGHSHVYWYRQLPEEGLKFMVYLQKENIIDESGMPKERFSAEFPKEGPSILRIQQVVRGDSAAYFCASSPGAGGPIEQYFGPGTRLTVT.

J is TRBJ2-2 and V is TRBV5-1; the D gene is possibly TRBD2 (7 bases). Germline V gene data show CDR1 as SGHRS and CDR2 as YFSETQ. Trimming stripped 2 bases from V and 10 bases from J, with 15 bases between. There are 14 residues in the CDR3. The CDR3 sequence is CASSFLRGPVELFF. Here the CDR3 DNA reads TGCGCCAGCAGCTTTTTGCGGGGGCCTGTGGAGCTGTTTTTT.

The chain uses TRBV30 and TRBJ2-3, with 12 bases that match TRBD1. Trimming took 0 bases from V and 5 from J; bases not matched to a gene: 3. Germline V lookup: CDR1 GTSNPN, CDR2 SVGIG (reference sequence). The CDR3 has 15 amino acids. The CDR3 here is CAWSVGTGGLDTQYF. In nucleotides, the CDR3 is TGTGCCTGGAGTGTAGGGACAGGGGGCTTAGATACGCAGTATTTT.

This sequence joins TRBV5-5 and TRBJ2-5; 7 positions agree with TRBD1. CDR1 is SGHKS and CDR2 is YYEKEE in the germline V gene (reference sequence). The CDR3 totals 12 residues. Losses at the gene ends were 8 bases for V and 5 bases for J; bases not matched to a gene: 6. CDR3 DNA: TGTGCCAGTGGGACAGCAAAGGAGACCCAGTACTTC. It codes for CASGTAKETQYF. The full variable domain, with the rest looked up from reference TRBV5-5 and TRBJ2-5, is DAGVTQSPTHLIKTRGQQVTLRCSPISGHKSVSWYQQVLGQGPQFIFQYYEKEERGRGNFPDRFSARQFPNYSSELNVNALLLGDSALYLCASGTAKETQYFGPGTRLLVL.

This chain links TRBV6-5 with TRBJ1-1; 7 bases align to TRBD1. There are 13 residues in the CDR3. Trimming cost V 6 bases and J 3 bases; bases outside gene matches: 4. Germline V gene lookup returns CDR1 MNHEY and CDR2 SVGAGI. The CDR3: CASRLTGDTEAFF. Here the CDR3 DNA reads TGTGCCAGCAGACTAACAGGGGACACTGAAGCTTTCTTT.

This CDR3 reads CASRDRLAGSYEQYF. For the CDR3, the DNA is TGTGCCAGCAGAGATAGACTAGCGGGTTCTTACGAGCAGTACTTC. The V and J genes are TRBV6-6 and TRBJ2-7, with 10 positions matching TRBD2. The V segment lost 6 bases and the J segment 4 bases; nucleotides outside the gene matches: 9. This CDR3 comprises 15 residues. Germline V gene sequence: CDR1 MNHNY, CDR2 SVGAGI (reference sequence).

The chain links TRBV28 to TRBJ2-5; perhaps TRBD2 as D (6 bases). Germline lookup yields CDR1 MDHEN and CDR2 SYDVKM. This CDR3 is 15 amino acids long. V gave up 6 bases and J gave up 5 bases, with 19 bases separating them. CDR3 loop: CASRKGPLGGETQYF. CDR3 DNA sequence: TGTGCCAGCAGGAAGGGTCCTCTTGGGGGGGAGACCCAGTACTTC.

Only a few counts were recorded for this clone. V is TRBV6-5 and J is TRBJ1-2; D is uncertain. V lost 6 bases, J lost 7 bases, and 15 bases lay in between. Germline CDR1 and CDR2: MNHEY and SVGAGI. CDR3 size: 13 residues. The CDR3 region has the DNA TGTGCCAGCAGCCCCCCCTCGGCGGGTGGCTACACCTTC. It translates to CASSPPSAGGYTF.

The J gene is TRBJ2-7, the V gene TRBV28; D gene ambiguous. V gave up 3 bases and J gave up 4 bases, with 7 bases separating them. The CDR3 loop spans 12 amino acids. CDR1 and CDR2 from the germline V gene are MDHEN and SYDVKM. CDR3 sequence: CASSFADYEQYF. DNA for the CDR3: TGTGCCAGCAGTTTTGCAGATTACGAGCAGTACTTC.

This rearrangement joins TRBV2 to TRBJ2-7; tentative D call: TRBD2 (5 bases). Trimming removed 2 bases from V and 0 bases from J, with 14 bases in between. The V gene's germline CDR1 is SNHLY and CDR2 FYNNEI. This CDR3 region has 16 residues. The CDR3 is CASSERTGYLSYEQYF. The CDR3 DNA is TGTGCCAGCAGTGAACGGACGGGGTACCTCTCCTACGAGCAGTACTTC.

The chain uses TRBV4-1 and TRBJ2-3, with D perhaps TRBD2 (6 bases). The CDR3 spans 16 residues. CDR1 is MGHRA and CDR2 is YSYEKL in the germline V gene. V was pared by 4 bases and J by 2 bases, with 16 bases between. CDR3 protein: CASSRLTGLDTDTQYF. The CDR3 DNA reads TGCGCCAGCAGCCGCCTAACGGGACTTGACACAGATACGCAGTATTTT.

This chain uses TRBV5-1 with TRBJ1-1, with a possible D match to TRBD1 (6 bases). The germline V gene encodes CDR1 SGHRS and CDR2 YFSETQ. Trimming pared 4 bases from V and 4 bases from J, leaving 17 bases between. CDR3 size: 15 residues. The CDR3: CASSIEPRGITEAFF. In nucleotides, the CDR3 is TGCGCCAGCAGCATAGAGCCGAGGGGGATCACTGAAGCTTTCTTT.

The chain uses TRBV28 and TRBJ2-7; possibly TRBD1 for D (6 bases). The CDR3 loop spans 15 amino acids. Deletions cut 6 bases from V and 0 bases from J, with 15 bases between. Germline V lookup: CDR1 MDHEN, CDR2 SYDVKM. CDR3 DNA: TGTGCCAGCAGATACGCAGGGGCCCGCTCCTACGAGCAGTACTTC. This codes for CASRYAGARSYEQYF.

This sequence joins TRBV4-1 and TRBJ2-7, with 9 positions matching TRBD2. Germline V gives CDR1 MGHRA, CDR2 YSYEKL. The CDR3 covers 13 residues. Unmatched junction bases numbered 7, after V lost 8 bases and J lost 5 bases. The DNA for the CDR3 is TGCGCCAGCGGGAGCGGGGGGAGCCACGAGCAGTACTTC. It codes for CASGSGGSHEQYF.

The chain recombines TRBV7-2 with TRBJ2-7; 8 bases are shared with TRBD2. V gave up 8 bases and J gave up 7 bases; unmatched junction bases: 10. The CDR3 contains 13 residues. Germline V gene data show CDR1 as SGHTA and CDR2 as FQGNSA. CDR3 amino acids: CASRPGGEREQYF. DNA of the CDR3: TGTGCCAGCCGACCGGGGGGGGAGAGGGAGCAGTACTTC.

The CDR3 sequence is CASRPGDASSYEQYF. The CDR3, as DNA: TGCGCCAGCAGACCCGGGGATGCCTCTTCCTACGAGCAGTACTTC. The chain is built from TRBV4-1 and TRBJ2-7; possibly TRBD2 for D (5 bases). CDR3 length: 15 residues. V gave up 6 bases and J gave up 1 base, with 16 bases separating them. Germline values: CDR1 MGHRA, CDR2 YSYEKL.

This chain connects TRBV6-1 to TRBJ2-7; TRBD1 aligns across 9 bases. The CDR3 runs to 15 residues. J lost 5 bases, V lost 1 base, and 6 bases had no gene match. Germline V gene lookup returns CDR1 MNHNS and CDR2 SASEGT. CDR3 region: CASSEGGQGFHEQYF. The CDR3 region has the DNA TGTGCCAGCAGTGAAGGCGGACAGGGGTTCCACGAGCAGTACTTC.

The V gene is TRBV19, the J gene TRBJ2-1; D is undetermined. The CDR3 sequence is 11 residues long. Germline V lookup: CDR1 LNHDA, CDR2 SQIVND (reference sequence). The ends were cut back, 5 bases at V and 4 bases at J, with 3 bases in the middle. CDR3 protein: CASSSYNEQFF. The DNA of the CDR3 is TGTGCCAGTAGTTCATACAATGAGCAGTTCTTC. The variable domain in full, completed from reference TRBV19 and TRBJ2-1, reads DGGITQSPKYLFRKEGQNVTLSCEQNLNHDAMYWYRQDPGQGLRLIYYSQIVNDFQKGDIAEGYSVSREKKESFPLTVTSAQKNPTAFYLCASSSYNEQFFGPGTRLTVL.

The chain recombines TRBV19 with TRBJ2-3, with TRBD2 matching over 10 bases. Looked up from germline, CDR1 is LNHDA and CDR2 is SQIVND (reference sequence). Trimming at V came to 9 bases and at J to 4 bases, leaving 7 bases not matched to a gene. CDR3 length equals 14 residues. CDR3 DNA: TGTGCCAGCCTCAGGACTAGCGGATCAGATACGCAGTATTTT. It translates to CASLRTSGSDTQYF.

This clone was observed many times. This chain links TRBV6-6 with TRBJ1-2, with D possibly matching TRBD1 (5 bases). There are 15 residues in the CDR3. V was cut by 6 bases and J by 3 bases, with 17 bases left in between. Germline V gives CDR1 MNHNY, CDR2 SVGAGI (reference sequence). The CDR3 DNA sequence: TGTGCCAGCAGCCCTACGGGGGGGAATTACTATGGCTACACCTTC. Translated, it gives CASSPTGGNYYGYTF.

This chain joins TRBV4-1 and TRBJ2-4; 7 nucleotides align to TRBD1. The CDR3 has 15 amino acids. The V segment lost 1 base and the J segment 1 base; nucleotides outside the gene matches: 1. Germline lookup yields CDR1 MGHRA and CDR2 YSYEKL. The CDR3 protein is CASSQGDSAKNIQYF. DNA of the CDR3: TGCGCCAGCAGCCAAGGGGACAGTGCCAAAAACATTCAGTACTTC.

V usage is TRBV9 and J usage is TRBJ2-1; 8 bases agree with TRBD2. V shed 1 base and J 2 bases; nucleotides not matched to a gene: 2. The CDR3 totals 15 residues. Germline V gene sequence: CDR1 SGDLS, CDR2 YYNGEE. CDR3 in DNA: TGTGCCAGCAGCGTAATAGCGGGAACCTACAATGAGCAGTTCTTC. Protein: CASSVIAGTYNEQFF.